Listed below are T cell receptor beta chains from one sample, sequenced in a study of cytomegalovirus exposure and HLA in healthy donors. The table came from immunoSEQ multiplex PCR; TCRdb's copy has only in-frame clones and leaves some out. This sample has approximately 130,000 clones; approximately 80% occur once, and the top ten carry 2% to 2.5%. Sequencing used PBMCs. Receptor source: a woman aged 40 to 50 in good health and CMV-seronegative. Both conserved end residues are part of each CDR3. Fields, in order: D gene, J gene, clone size, V gene, CDR3 protein, CDR3 DNA. D genes are given only for firm matches. Some rows have no size entry. The others give once, few or many, or a class for an expanded clone.

.	TRBJ2-2	.	TRBV27	CASSFGAYTGELFF	TGTGCCAGCAGTTTCGGAGCCTACACCGGGGAGCTGTTTTTT
.	TRBJ1-1	.	TRBV27	CASSLSQIHTEAFF	TGTGCCAGCAGTTTAAGTCAGATTCACACTGAAGCTTTCTTT
TRBD1	TRBJ1-6	once	TRBV5-6	CASSSGTGDNSPLHF	TGTGCCAGCAGCTCAGGGACAGGGGATAATTCACCCCTCCACTTT
.	TRBJ1-4	.	TRBV5-4	CASSSRFF	TGTGCCAGCAGCTCGAGGTTTTTT
TRBD1	TRBJ1-1	.	TRBV6-5	CASSYDPAGQGFEAFF	TGTGCCAGCAGTTACGATCCCGCGGGACAGGGTTTCGAAGCTTTCTTT
.	TRBJ2-1	.	TRBV29-1	CSVAGAGASSYNEQFF	TGCAGCGTTGCTGGTGCGGGGGCGAGTTCCTACAATGAGCAGTTCTTC
TRBD2	TRBJ2-3	.	TRBV7-2	CASSLKVAGGQTDTQYF	TGTGCCAGCAGCTTAAAGGTAGCGGGGGGGCAAACAGATACGCAGTATTTT
TRBD1	TRBJ1-1	.	TRBV7-9	CASSLASYRDRGRSTEAFF	TGTGCCAGCAGCTTAGCGTCTTACCGAGACAGGGGGCGAAGCACTGAAGCTTTCTTT
TRBD1	TRBJ1-2	few	TRBV10-2	CASRGTERTYGYTF	TGCGCCAGCAGAGGGACAGAGCGTACTTATGGCTACACCTTC
TRBD1	TRBJ2-7	.	TRBV28	CASRLGQGRYYEQYF	TGTGCCAGCAGACTGGGACAGGGAAGGTACTACGAGCAGTACTTC
TRBD1	TRBJ1-2	few	TRBV29-1	CSVATGGNYGYTF	TGCAGCGTAGCGACAGGGGGCAACTATGGCTACACCTTC
TRBD1	TRBJ1-2	.	TRBV19	CASSLGVKPGQGSGGYTF	TGTGCCAGTAGCCTAGGGGTAAAACCGGGACAGGGGTCCGGCGGCTACACCTTC
TRBD2	TRBJ2-3	.	TRBV7-2	CASSPQSSGRGADTQYF	TGTGCCAGCAGCCCCCAGAGTAGCGGGAGGGGGGCAGATACGCAGTATTTT
.	TRBJ2-7	.	TRBV7-8	CASNDGVYEQYF	TGTGCCAGCAACGACGGGGTCTACGAGCAGTACTTC
TRBD2	TRBJ2-2	.	TRBV23-1	CASSLVILAGDTNTGELFF	TGCGCCAGCAGTCTAGTAATATTAGCGGGAGATACGAACACCGGGGAGCTGTTTTTT
.	TRBJ2-2	.	TRBV6-5	CASTRGGSNTGELFF	TGTGCCAGCACCCGGGGTGGGTCGAACACCGGGGAGCTGTTTTTT
.	TRBJ1-2	few	TRBV2	CASSEGLFDGYTF	TGTGCCAGCAGTGAAGGTCTATTCGATGGCTACACCTTC
.	TRBJ2-1	.	TRBV11-1	CASSPEGAISYNEQFF	TGTGCCAGCAGCCCAGAGGGAGCGATCTCCTACAATGAGCAGTTCTTC
.	TRBJ1-1	.	TRBV28	CASSPTAAAMAFF	TGTGCCAGCAGTCCCACTGCTGCGGCTATGGCTTTCTTT
TRBD1	TRBJ1-4	few	TRBV30	CAWSTTTGKYEKLFF	TGTGCCTGGAGTACTACGACAGGGAAATATGAAAAACTGTTTTTT
TRBD2	TRBJ2-3	.	TRBV4-2	CASSQASGSTADTQYF	TGTGCCAGCAGCCAAGCTAGCGGGAGTACTGCGGATACGCAGTATTTT
TRBD2	TRBJ2-3	.	TRBV7-2	CASSPPWGGSTDTQYF	TGTGCCAGCAGCCCACCTTGGGGGGGTAGCACAGATACGCAGTATTTT
.	TRBJ2-6	.	TRBV6-6	CASSPGGPGANVLTF	TGTGCCAGCAGCCCAGGGGGGCCAGGGGCCAACGTCCTGACTTTC
.	TRBJ2-7	.	TRBV2	CASSEGWTGTYEQYF	TGTGCCAGCAGTGAAGGTTGGACGGGAACCTACGAGCAGTACTTC
TRBD2	TRBJ2-1	.	TRBV7-9	CASSLGTSGGHRGEQFF	TGTGCCAGCAGCTTAGGGACTAGCGGGGGGCACCGGGGTGAGCAGTTCTTC
TRBD1	TRBJ1-4	.	TRBV11-2	CASSMGWQGAEKLFF	TGTGCCAGCAGCATGGGGTGGCAGGGGGCTGAAAAACTGTTTTTT
TRBD1	TRBJ1-1	once	TRBV6-5	CATRDSSMNTEAFF	TGTGCCACACGGGACAGCAGCATGAACACTGAAGCTTTCTTT
.	TRBJ1-2	.	TRBV28	CASTSGDLGTAGYTF	TGTGCCAGCACCTCCGGAGACTTAGGGACTGCTGGCTACACCTTC
TRBD2	TRBJ2-1	.	TRBV7-9	CASSGRGNEQFF	TGTGCCAGCAGCGGGAGGGGCAATGAGCAGTTCTTC
TRBD2	TRBJ2-1	.	TRBV11-2	CASFSGTTPNEQFF	TGTGCCTCATTCTCCGGGACTACCCCGAATGAGCAGTTCTTC
TRBD1	TRBJ2-5	.	TRBV11-1	CASSLEARDRGPQETQYF	TGTGCCAGCAGCTTAGAAGCCCGGGACAGGGGTCCCCAAGAGACCCAGTACTTC
.	TRBJ1-1	.	TRBV18	CASSPLDSMNTEAFF	TGTGCCAGCTCACCACTGGACAGCATGAACACTGAAGCTTTCTTT
TRBD2	TRBJ2-2	.	TRBV6-1	CASSSNRRGTGELFF	TGTGCCAGCAGTTCAAACAGGCGGGGGACCGGGGAGCTGTTTTTT
TRBD1	TRBJ1-3	.	TRBV5-1	CASSSPGGSGNTIYF	TGCGCCAGCAGCTCCCCAGGGGGCAGTGGAAACACCATATATTTT
TRBD1	TRBJ1-5	few	TRBV27	CASSPGTGVPHSNQPQHF	TGTGCCAGCAGTCCCGGGACAGGAGTACCGCATAGCAATCAGCCCCAGCATTTT